Each of the 2 T cell receptor beta chains below was sequenced from the same sample in a study of cytomegalovirus exposure and HLA in healthy donors. In the PCR, 60 Vbeta and 13 Jbeta primers were used. Profiled with immunoSEQ multiplex PCR; TCRdb holds only in-frame clones, not every one. The sample shows fewer than 200,000 clones, and less than 6.5% sits with its ten largest clones. What was sequenced was PBMCs. These TCRs come from a man younger than 40 in good health and CMV-seronegative.

The J gene is TRBJ1-1, the V gene TRBV28, with a tentative D call TRBD1 (6 bases). Germline CDR1 MDHEN, CDR2 SYDVKM. V gave up 4 bases and J gave up 0 bases, with 18 bases separating them. This CDR3 comprises 17 residues. Written as DNA, the CDR3 is TGTGCCAGCAGTTCTTCTCGGGGGGGCGGGATGAACACTGAAGCTTTCTTT. Protein product: CASSSSRGGGMNTEAFF.

V gene TRBV4-1 combines with J gene TRBJ2-4; D is uncertain. The CDR3 is made up of 14 amino acids. V lost 3 bases and J 6 bases, leaving 12 bases between the germline ends. CDR1 and CDR2 from the germline V gene are MGHRA and YSYEKL. CDR3: CASSQMITGNIQYF. CDR3 nucleotides: TGCGCCAGCAGCCAGATGATTACCGGAAACATTCAGTACTTC.